This record covers a single T cell receptor (beta chain). Its antigen remains unknown. This specimen comes from a study of vaccination and CD4 T cells after COVID-19. As for the study in general: Median time from COVID diagnosis to post-COVID sampling was 101 days (35 to 161). Cells were stimulated with overlapping spike peptide pools from SARS-CoV-2, HCoV-NL63, HCoV-OC43 and HCoV-229E.

As to treatment: approximately nine-day PBMC culture with coronavirus spike peptide pools or control peptides (ViraFEST assay). Some 2 million PBMCs were grown per well alongside about 10 IU/ml IL-2 and about 10 ug/ml peptide pools. On day 3 and again on day 7, fresh IL-2 medium was used to replace half the medium. The Oncomine TCR Beta short-read assay was what sequenced the DNA obtained from cultured CD4+ T cells. TCRdb ran MiXCR on the PCR reads and lists one entry per CDR3 protein. This sample yields some 18,000 distinct CDR3 sequences, of which approximately 50% are seen a single time; 7.5% to 10% belongs to the top ten. The sequence derives from a human donor who had recovered from COVID-19. Sequenced material: CD4+ T cells from blood, cultured in vitro.

Here the CDR3 DNA reads TGCGCCAGCAGCTTGGGGGGGTTGAGCCCCGTGGCGAACGAGCAGTACTTC. It encodes CASSLGGLSPVANEQYF. The chain is built from TRBV5-1 and TRBJ2-7, with D perhaps assigned TRBD1 or TRBD2 (5 bases each). The V end lost 0 bases, the J end lost 5 bases, and 21 bases lay between the germline ends. The germline V gene has CDR1 SGHRS and CDR2 YFSETQ. This CDR3 has 17 residues.